This TCR beta chain was documented in a study of blood T cell repertoires in COVID-19. About the research overall: The United States, Italy and Spain supplied acute and convalescent COVID-19 samples. T cells, B-cell-depleted T cells, or PBMCs supplied cDNA or gDNA.

In germline, CDR1 is SGHAT, CDR2 FQNNGV. This CDR3 has 14 residues. Unmatched junction bases numbered 7, after V lost 6 bases and J lost 3 bases. Sequencing used immunoSEQ multiplex PCR; TCRdb keeps in-frame clones, though not all of them. The profile shows approximately 440,000 clones, roughly 87% of them singletons. Grouping used clinical history reported by participants in a survey and questionnaire. Before being deemed recovered, Cohort 3 donors had two negative PCRs, clearance, or symptom resolution. The rearrangement joins TRBV11-2 to TRBJ2-5; 7 bases are a match to TRBD2. The sample was PBMCs or T cells enriched from blood (not recorded which). The origin of this receptor is a woman aged 18-35 years who had recovered from COVID-19. CDR3 coding DNA: TGTGCCAGCAGGGCAGCGGGGTGGGAAGAGACCCAGTACTTC. This codes for CASRAAGWEETQYF.